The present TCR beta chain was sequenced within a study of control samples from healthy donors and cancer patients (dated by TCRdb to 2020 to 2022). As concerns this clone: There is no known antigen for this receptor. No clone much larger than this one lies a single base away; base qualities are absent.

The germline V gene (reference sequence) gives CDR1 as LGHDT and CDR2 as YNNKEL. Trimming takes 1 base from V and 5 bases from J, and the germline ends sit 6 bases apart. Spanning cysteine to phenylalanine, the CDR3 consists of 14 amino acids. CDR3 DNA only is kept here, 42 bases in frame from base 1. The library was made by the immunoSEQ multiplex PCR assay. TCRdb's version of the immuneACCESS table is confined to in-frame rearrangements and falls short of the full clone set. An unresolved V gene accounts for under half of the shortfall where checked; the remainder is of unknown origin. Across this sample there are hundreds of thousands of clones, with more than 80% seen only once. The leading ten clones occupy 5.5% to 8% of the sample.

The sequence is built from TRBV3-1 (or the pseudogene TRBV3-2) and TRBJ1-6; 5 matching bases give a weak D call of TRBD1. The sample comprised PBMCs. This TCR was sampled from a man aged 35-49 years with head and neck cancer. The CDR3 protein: CASSQVQDNSPLHF. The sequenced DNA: TGTGCCAGCAGCCAAGTACAGGATAATTCACCCCTCCACTTT.